The present T cell receptor beta chain was sequenced within a study of OX40 agonist ivuxolimab in advanced cancers. Across the study: Three individuals attained partial responses, comprising one hepatocellular carcinoma case and two cutaneous melanoma cases. General study points: Averaged across samples, CD8+ T cells carried more expanded clones than CD4+ did.

With regard to this clone: The target antigen is unknown.

Sequenced by immunoSEQ multiplex PCR; TCRdb stores in-frame clones only, minus some. This sample has 45,000 or so clones; less than 85% occur once, and the top ten carry approximately 3.9%. Germline CDR1 SGDLS, CDR2 YYNGEE. The CDR3 has 13 residues. Trimming stripped 2 bases from V and 9 bases from J, with 12 bases between. This receptor was taken from an adult with an advanced solid tumor such as melanoma, head and neck, liver or kidney cancer. Sequencing was performed on CD4+ or CD8+ T cells sorted from blood, taken in a trial of the OX40 agonist ivuxolimab. V is TRBV9 and J is TRBJ2-1; D unresolved. CDR3 amino acids: CASSVPPLGEQFF. In nucleotides, the CDR3 is TGTGCCAGCAGCGTTCCCCCATTGGGTGAGCAGTTCTTC.